This TCR beta chain originates from a study of blood T cell repertoires in COVID-19. The wider study: PBMCs, B-cell-depleted T cells, or T cells were the source of the cDNA or gDNA that made up the material.

In Seattle, patients joined the study during active infection and were tracked longitudinally. The CDR3 contains 15 residues. Germline loops: CDR1 SGHAT, CDR2 FQNNGV. V dropped 4 bases and J dropped 9; count of bases not matched to a gene: 12. Authors' processing steps: Amplification of reference gene primers was used by the study to estimate nucleated cell counts. Clones were sequenced by immunoSEQ multiplex PCR, and TCRdb holds only the in-frame ones, with some missing. That table is the source of V, J and clone size, and D and trimming were worked out from the DNA. Of roughly 170,000 clones listed, around 79% are singletons.

The chain has TRBV11-2 and TRBJ2-4; the match to TRBD2 covers 7 bases. The TCR was taken from an older woman with COVID-19, enrolled during active disease. The sequencing input was peripheral blood. The CDR3 here is CASSSSGGPSGIQYF. DNA for the CDR3: TGTGCCAGCAGCTCCTCGGGAGGCCCTTCGGGCATTCAGTACTTC.